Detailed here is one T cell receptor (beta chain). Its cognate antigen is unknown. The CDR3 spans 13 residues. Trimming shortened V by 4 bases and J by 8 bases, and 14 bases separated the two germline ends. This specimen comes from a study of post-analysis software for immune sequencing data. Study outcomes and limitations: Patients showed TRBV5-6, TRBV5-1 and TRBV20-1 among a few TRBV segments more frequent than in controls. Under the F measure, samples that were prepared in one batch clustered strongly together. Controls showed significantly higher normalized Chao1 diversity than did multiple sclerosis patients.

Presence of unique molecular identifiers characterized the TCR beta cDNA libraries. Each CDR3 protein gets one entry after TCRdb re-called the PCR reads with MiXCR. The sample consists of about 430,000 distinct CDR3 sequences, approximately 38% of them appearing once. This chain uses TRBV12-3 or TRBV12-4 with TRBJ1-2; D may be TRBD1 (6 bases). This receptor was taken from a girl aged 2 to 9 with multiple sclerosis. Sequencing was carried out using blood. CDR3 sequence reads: CASSSGTLKGYTF. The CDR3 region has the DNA TGTGCCAGCAGTTCCGGGACATTGAAGGGCTACACCTTC.